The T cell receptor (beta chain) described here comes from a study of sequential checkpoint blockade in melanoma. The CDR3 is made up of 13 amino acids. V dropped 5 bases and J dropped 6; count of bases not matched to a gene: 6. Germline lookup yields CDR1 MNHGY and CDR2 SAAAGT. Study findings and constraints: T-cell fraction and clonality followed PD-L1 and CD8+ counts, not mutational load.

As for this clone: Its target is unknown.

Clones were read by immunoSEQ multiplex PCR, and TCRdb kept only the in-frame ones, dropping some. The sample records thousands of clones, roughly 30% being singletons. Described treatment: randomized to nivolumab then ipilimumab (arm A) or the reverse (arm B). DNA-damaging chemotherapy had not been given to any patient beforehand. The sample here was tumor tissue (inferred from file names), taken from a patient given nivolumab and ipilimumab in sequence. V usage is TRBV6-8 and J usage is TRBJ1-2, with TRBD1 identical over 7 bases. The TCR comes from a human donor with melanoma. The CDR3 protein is CASSPGTGDGYTF. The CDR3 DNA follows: TGTGCCAGCAGTCCCGGAACAGGGGATGGCTACACCTTC.